The 2 T cell receptor beta chains listed next were all sequenced from one sample in a study of T-cell memory formation after mild COVID-19. In TCRdb, the 5' RACE reads were re-called with MiXCR into one record per CDR3 protein. The data show 350,000 to 500,000 distinct CDR3 sequences, around 20% seen once. Sample: PBMCs or a T cell subset sorted from them (not recorded which). These receptors were collected from an adult woman who had mild COVID-19 (a few samples of this study predate the infection). Cell type and time point are not known.

The J gene is TRBJ1-3, the V gene TRBV20-1; D not certain. With 5 bases removed from V and 0 bases from J, the gap between germline ends came to 11 bases. The CDR3 spans 14 residues. Germline V CDR1 and CDR2: DFQATT, SNEGSKA (reference sequence). The CDR3 DNA reads TGCAGTGCTCGGACGGGTCTCTCTGGAAACACCATATATTTT. It is translated as CSARTGLSGNTIYF.

A few counts support this clonotype. The chain recombines TRBV27 with TRBJ1-1; D may be TRBD1 (6 bases). Germline V gene data show CDR1 as MNHEY and CDR2 as SMNVEV (reference sequence). Trimming stripped 5 bases from V and 3 bases from J, with 13 bases between. This CDR3 region has 14 residues. The CDR3 sequence: CASSPLNRDTEAFF. CDR3 nucleotide sequence: TGTGCCAGCAGTCCCCTAAACAGGGACACTGAAGCTTTCTTT.